A selection of T cell receptor beta chains follows, all from one sample in a study of blood T cells in healthy people across ages. TCRdb itself ran the 5' RACE reads through MiXCR, one entry per CDR3 protein. Among about 760,000 distinct CDR3 sequences listed, roughly 50% were seen once. Material for sequencing was blood. Receptors originate from a middle-aged man in good health. Both conserved end residues are part of each CDR3. D genes are given only for firm matches. Not all rows give a size; the values are once, few, many and, for expanded clones, a class.

d_call clone_size j_call v_call cdr3_aa cdr3_nt
- - TRBJ2-7 TRBV6-2/TRBV6-3 CASSYLTGAYNEQYF TGTGCCAGCAGTTATTTGACAGGCGCCTACAATGAGCAGTACTTC
- few TRBJ2-3 TRBV5-1 CASSLAVSLTDTQYF TGCGCCAGCAGCTTGGCCGTCAGCCTCACAGATACGCAGTATTTT
- - TRBJ2-7 TRBV5-1 CASSVELTYEQYF TGCGCCAGCAGCGTAGAATTAACCTACGAGCAGTACTTC
TRBD2 - TRBJ2-1 TRBV2 CASRYGTSGNNEQFF TGTGCCAGCAGGTATGGGACTAGCGGAAACAATGAGCAGTTCTTC
TRBD2 few TRBJ2-2 TRBV24-1 CATATFGLASSNTGELFF TGTGCCACCGCCACCTTTGGACTAGCGAGCAGTAACACCGGGGAGCTGTTTTTT
- few TRBJ1-2 TRBV29-1 CSVDTDIVASSNYGYTF TGCAGCGTTGATACAGACATTGTCGCTTCCTCTAACTATGGCTACACCTTC
- once TRBJ1-1 TRBV30 CACRDYTEAFF TGTGCCTGCAGGGATTACACTGAAGCTTTCTTT
- - TRBJ2-3 TRBV11-1 CASSGPGYTTDTQYF TGTGCCAGCAGCGGACCAGGGTATACCACAGATACGCAGTATTTT
- - TRBJ2-4 TRBV7-8 CASSPPRGRGLAKNIQYF TGTGCCAGCAGCCCGCCCCGGGGCAGGGGCCTCGCCAAAAACATTCAGTACTTC
- - TRBJ2-1 TRBV10-3 CAISESFVRAFNNEQFF TGTGCCATCAGTGAGTCCTTCGTGAGGGCCTTCAACAATGAGCAGTTCTTC
- - TRBJ2-3 TRBV9 CASNDGMHTSTDTQYF TGTGCCAGTAATGACGGAATGCATACTAGCACAGATACGCAGTATTTT
TRBD2 few TRBJ2-5 TRBV28 CASSFPGTSQETQYF TGTGCCAGCAGTTTCCCTGGGACTAGCCAAGAGACCCAGTACTTC
TRBD2 many TRBJ2-7 TRBV29-1 CSVVAGSSYEQYF TGCAGCGTCGTAGCGGGGAGCTCCTACGAGCAGTACTTC
- few TRBJ1-2 TRBV5-6 CASRPTGASNGYTF TGTGCCAGCAGGCCCACGGGAGCATCGAATGGCTACACCTTC
TRBD1 - TRBJ1-1 TRBV10-3 CAISPGGTGRNTEAFF TGTGCCATCAGCCCGGGAGGGACAGGGAGGAACACTGAAGCTTTCTTT
TRBD1 many TRBJ2-5 TRBV4-1 CASSQGQFVETQYF TGCGCCAGCAGCCAGGGACAGTTCGTGGAGACCCAGTACTTC
- few TRBJ1-1 TRBV5-5 CASSALVVSSTEAFF TGTGCCAGCAGCGCGCTCGTGGTTTCGTCCACTGAAGCTTTCTTT